The next 9 T cell receptor beta chains were all read from a single sample in a study of T cells in Graves' hyperthyroidism and ophthalmopathy. Authors of the study amplified TCR beta CDR3 regions from RNA transcripts. First-round RT-PCR of the TCR CDR3 relied on the HTBI primer set. TCRdb analysed the multiplex PCR reads with MiXCR anew, one entry per CDR3 protein. The profile shows about half a million distinct CDR3 sequences, 16% of them singletons. Sequencing input: blood. The receptors come from a woman aged 25 to 39 with Graves' ophthalmopathy.

This clonotype was picked up many times. The chain employs TRBV10-3 and TRBJ2-5; 9 bases line up with TRBD1. The CDR3 sequence is 14 residues long. V lost 5 bases and J lost 4; bases outside the gene matches: 5. The germline V gene has CDR1 ENHRY and CDR2 SYGVKD. The CDR3 spells CAISQGQGRETQYF. CDR3 DNA sequence: TGTGCCATCAGTCAAGGACAGGGGCGAGAGACCCAGTACTTC.

This clonotype was seen a few times. The chain uses TRBV4-2 and TRBJ1-3; maybe TRBD1 (6 bases). CDR3 length: 16 amino acids. Trimming pared 0 bases from V and 2 bases from J, leaving 11 bases between. Germline V gene sequence: CDR1 LGHNA, CDR2 YNFKEQ. The CDR3 coding sequence is TGTGCCAGCAGCCAAGAACAGGGCAGGGCTGGAAACACCATATATTTT. This translates into CASSQEQGRAGNTIYF.

The chain links TRBV24-1 to TRBJ2-7; TRBD1 agrees at 9 bases. After removal of 4 bases from V and 4 bases from J, the junction contained 10 bases not matched to a gene. This CDR3 is built from 16 residues. Germline V gives CDR1 KGHDR, CDR2 SFDVKD. Here the CDR3 DNA reads TGTGCCACCAGTGAAGGGGGCCTGGGACAGGGTTACGAGCAGTACTTC. Translation: CATSEGGLGQGYEQYF.

Regarding this clonotype: A much more abundant neighbour one base away suggests this may be a read error. This rearrangement joins TRBV12-3 or TRBV12-4 to TRBJ1-1, with D hard to call. The CDR3 covers 10 residues. V dropped 1 base and J dropped 9 bases, with 3 bases sitting between them. CDR3 in DNA: TGTGCCAGCAGTTTAGAGCAAGCTTTCTTT. It yields the protein CASSLEQAFF.

The V call is TRBV5-6, the J call TRBJ2-7, with 8 bases identical to TRBD2. Per the germline V gene, CDR1 is SGHDT and CDR2 is YYEEEE. Trimming removed 4 bases from V and 3 bases from J; junction bases left unmatched: 9. This CDR3 is built from 15 residues. CDR3 amino acids: CASSETFSGIYEQYF. The CDR3 DNA follows: TGTGCCAGCAGCGAAACCTTTAGCGGGATCTACGAGCAGTACTTC.

This clonotype was seen only a few times. The V call is TRBV20-1, the J call TRBJ2-1, with 13 bases aligning to TRBD2. Germline V gene sequence: CDR1 DFQATT, CDR2 SNEGSKA (reference sequence). J was trimmed by 6 bases and V by 7 bases; bases with no gene match: 6. The CDR3 is 14 residues long. The CDR3 region is CSVTGTSGTNEQFF. The CDR3 DNA is TGCAGTGTCACCGGGACTAGCGGGACCAATGAGCAGTTCTTC.

This clonotype has only a few counts. V is TRBV6-2 or TRBV6-3 and J is TRBJ2-1; tentative D call: TRBD2 (5 bases). Germline V gene sequence: CDR1 MNHEY, CDR2 SVGEGT. The CDR3 runs 15 residues. The V end lost 3 bases, the J end lost 2 bases, and 11 bases lay between the germline ends. CDR3 bases: TGTGCCAGCAGTTATTTTGGACTCCCCTACAATGAGCAGTTCTTC. Its translation is CASSYFGLPYNEQFF.

A remark on this clonotype: A much larger clone sits a single nucleotide away, making a read error possible. J is TRBJ2-7 and V is TRBV20-1; the D gene is possibly TRBD2 (6 bases). Germline CDR1 DFQATT, CDR2 SNEGSKA (reference sequence). CDR3 length: 15 amino acids. Here the CDR3 reads CSAGDPLGLSYGQYF. In DNA form, the CDR3 reads TGCAGTGCTGGGGACCCTCTGGGACTTTCCTACGGGCAGTACTTC.

The rearrangement joins TRBV30 to TRBJ2-3, with 10 nucleotides matching TRBD2. V was pared by 0 bases and J by 7 bases, with 10 bases of the junction left unmatched. This CDR3 has 16 residues. Germline CDR1 is GTSNPN and CDR2 is SVGIG (reference sequence). The CDR3 protein is CAWSVGSGRAIYTQYF. CDR3 nucleotide sequence: TGTGCCTGGAGTGTAGGAAGCGGGAGGGCCATATATACGCAGTATTTT.